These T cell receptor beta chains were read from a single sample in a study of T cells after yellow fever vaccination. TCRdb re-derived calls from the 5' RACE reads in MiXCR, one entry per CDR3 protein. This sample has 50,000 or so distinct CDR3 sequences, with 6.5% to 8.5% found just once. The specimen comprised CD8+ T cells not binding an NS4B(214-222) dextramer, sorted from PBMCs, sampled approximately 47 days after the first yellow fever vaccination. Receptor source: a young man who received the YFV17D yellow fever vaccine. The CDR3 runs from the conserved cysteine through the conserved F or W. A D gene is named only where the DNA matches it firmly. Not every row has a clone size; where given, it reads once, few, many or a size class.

CDR3: CASSSNPRTGVYNEQFF
DNA: TGCGCCAGCAGCTCAAACCCCCGGACAGGGGTATACAATGAGCAGTTCTTC
V: TRBV5-1
size: NA
J: TRBJ2-1
D: TRBD1

CDR3: CASSIGGEVTDTQYF
DNA: TGTGCCAGTAGTATAGGGGGGGAAGTCACAGATACGCAGTATTTT
V: TRBV19
size: NA
J: TRBJ2-3
D: NA

CDR3: CARSLDTGELFF
DNA: TGTGCCCGCAGCCTGGACACCGGGGAGCTGTTTTTT
V: TRBV11-2
size: NA
J: TRBJ2-2
D: NA

CDR3: CASSRSGGLNQPQHF
DNA: TGTGCCAGCAGTCGGTCAGGGGGCTTGAATCAGCCCCAGCATTTT
V: TRBV6-5
size: NA
J: TRBJ1-5
D: TRBD1

CDR3: CASQGQGDTDTQYF
DNA: TGTGCCAGCCAGGGACAGGGAGACACAGATACGCAGTATTTT
V: TRBV4-2
size: NA
J: TRBJ2-3
D: TRBD1

CDR3: CASSYGSGGEQFF
DNA: TGTGCCAGCAGTTACGGTAGCGGGGGGGAACAGTTCTTC
V: TRBV6-5
size: NA
J: TRBJ2-1
D: TRBD2

CDR3: CSAPPKDRSTDTQYF
DNA: TGCAGTGCACCACCCAAGGATAGGAGCACAGATACGCAGTATTTT
V: TRBV20-1
size: few
J: TRBJ2-3
D: NA

CDR3: CASQGAETEAFF
DNA: TGCGCCAGCCAGGGGGCTGAAACTGAAGCTTTCTTT
V: TRBV5-1
size: few
J: TRBJ1-1
D: TRBD1

CDR3: CASSSGSTRELFF
DNA: TGTGCCAGCAGTAGCGGGAGCACCCGGGAGCTGTTTTTT
V: TRBV12-3/TRBV12-4
size: NA
J: TRBJ2-2
D: TRBD2

CDR3: CSVEGETGNSPLHF
DNA: TGCAGCGTTGAAGGTGAGACGGGAAATTCACCCCTCCACTTT
V: TRBV29-1
size: NA
J: TRBJ1-6
D: NA

CDR3: CASSLDIDQPQHF
DNA: TGTGCCAGCAGCCTGGACATCGATCAGCCCCAGCATTTT
V: TRBV7-8
size: many
J: TRBJ1-5
D: NA

CDR3: CAIRRDRGQETQYF
DNA: TGTGCCATCAGGAGGGACAGGGGCCAAGAGACCCAGTACTTC
V: TRBV10-3
size: few
J: TRBJ2-5
D: TRBD1

CDR3: CASTPGLTYNEQFF
DNA: TGTGCCAGCACCCCGGGACTCACCTACAATGAGCAGTTCTTC
V: TRBV27
size: many
J: TRBJ2-1
D: NA

CDR3: CASSPDSRGAYNEQFF
DNA: TGTGCCAGTAGTCCCGACTCTAGGGGGGCCTACAATGAGCAGTTCTTC
V: TRBV19
size: many
J: TRBJ2-1
D: NA

CDR3: CAISLPGGRETQYF
DNA: TGTGCCATCAGCTTGCCAGGAGGCCGTGAGACCCAGTACTTC
V: TRBV10-3
size: once
J: TRBJ2-5
D: NA

CDR3: CASTGPYLMDTGELFF
DNA: TGTGCCAGCACCGGACCGTACTTAATGGACACCGGGGAGCTGTTTTTT
V: TRBV7-9
size: many
J: TRBJ2-2
D: NA

CDR3: CASSEGEGAGHAEAFF
DNA: TGTGCCAGCAGTGAAGGAGAAGGGGCCGGGCACGCTGAAGCTTTCTTT
V: TRBV6-4
size: many
J: TRBJ1-1
D: NA

CDR3: CASGLDWRHEQYF
DNA: TGTGCTAGTGGTTTGGACTGGAGGCACGAGCAGTACTTC
V: TRBV12-5
size: NA
J: TRBJ2-7
D: NA

CDR3: CASSPLVWDEQYF
DNA: TGTGCCAGCTCACCACTCGTCTGGGACGAGCAGTACTTC
V: TRBV18
size: many
J: TRBJ2-7
D: NA

CDR3: CASSLGVRQTDTQYF
DNA: TGTGCCAGCAGCCTTGGGGTGCGACAGACAGATACGCAGTATTTT
V: TRBV7-2
size: few
J: TRBJ2-3
D: NA

CDR3: CASSFFNRDQINF
DNA: TGTGCCAGCAGTTTCTTTAACAGGGACCAGATAAATTTT
V: TRBV27
size: NA
J: TRBJ2-3
D: NA